This note documents a single T cell receptor beta chain sequence. The antigen is undetermined. The data stem from a study of beta chain features in type 1 diabetes. Study-level results: Using cDNA template may skew counts toward highly expressing activated cells. Shortening that was moderate but significant affected the TCRB CDR3s of Type 1 diabetes patients in all four CD4+ subsets. A pattern of fewer insertions and more deletions at VDJ junctions was seen in type 1 diabetes patients.

The CDR3 is 15 amino acids. CDR1 is SGHRS, CDR2 YFSETQ, per germline. Trimming took 2 bases from V and 4 from J, leaving 12 bases between them. Every bit of the isolated RNA underwent reverse transcription, so sequencing read expressed TCRB transcripts. TCRdb's copy holds only in-frame clones and misses some; the assay was immunoSEQ multiplex PCR. The sample lists approximately 160,000 clones, 10% occurring once. The sample was central memory CD4+ T cells from blood. The chain uses TRBV5-1 and TRBJ2-2; a possible D gene is TRBD1 (5 bases). The source is a man aged 25 to 45 with type 1 diabetes. This chain's CDR3 is CASSFEQVRTGELFF. The DNA for the CDR3 is TGCGCCAGCAGCTTCGAACAGGTCCGCACCGGGGAGCTGTTTTTT.